The 26 T cell receptor beta chains presented below share a single source sample, sequenced in a study of cytomegalovirus exposure and HLA in healthy donors. Vbeta (60) and Jbeta (13) primers were used in the PCR. Repertoires were generated with immunoSEQ multiplex PCR, while TCRdb's copy carries only in-frame clones and drops some. Seen here are around 100,000 clones, 60% to 85% observed once, and the top ten hold 5.2%. The material sequenced was PBMCs. The source of these receptors is a female donor in good health and CMV-seropositive.

This clone has a handful of counts. The chain uses TRBV4-1 and TRBJ2-2; 7 nucleotides line up with TRBD2. Per the germline V gene, CDR1 is MGHRA and CDR2 is YSYEKL. The junction had 8 bases not matched to a gene; V was cut back by 4 bases and J by 3 bases. The CDR3 runs 16 residues. As DNA, the CDR3 is TGCGCCAGCAGCCTAAGCTCTAGCGGTTACACCGGGGAGCTGTTTTTT. It codes for CASSLSSSGYTGELFF.

This chain uses TRBV7-5 with TRBJ2-7; the table's D call of TRBD1 was not tested on the DNA. TRBV7-5 is a recognized pseudogene. The CDR3 is made up of 14 amino acids. The CDR3 here is CVRSSSDRSNEQYF. The CDR3 nucleotides are TGTGTCAGAAGCTCATCGGACAGGTCGAACGAGCAGTACTTC.

The gene calls are TRBV7-2 and TRBJ1-5; D gene ambiguous. Trimming pared 3 bases from V and 4 bases from J, leaving 4 bases between. The CDR3 length is 12 residues. Germline CDR1 is SGHTA and CDR2 is FQGNSA. CDR3 coding DNA: TGTGCCAGCAGCTTCCAGAATCAGCCCCAGCATTTT. Its protein product is CASSFQNQPQHF.

The rearrangement uses TRBV9 and TRBJ2-3; 8 bases agree with TRBD2. With V trimmed by 2 bases and J by 0 bases, 8 bases remained unmatched. This CDR3 is 17 amino acids long. In germline, CDR1 is SGDLS, CDR2 YYNGEE. CDR3 in amino acids: CASSVGRLAISTDTQYF. CDR3 bases: TGTGCCAGCAGCGTCGGGAGACTAGCGATAAGCACAGATACGCAGTATTTT.

This sequence joins TRBV6-6 and TRBJ2-1; TRBD2 matches 8 bases. CDR1 is MNHNY and CDR2 is SVGAGI in the germline V gene (reference sequence). After removal of 7 bases from V and 6 bases from J, the junction contained 8 bases not matched to a gene. There are 14 residues in the CDR3. CDR3 in amino acids: CASNSGALGNEQFF. CDR3 DNA: TGTGCCAGCAATAGCGGGGCCTTGGGCAATGAGCAGTTCTTC.

This clone was recorded a few times. The chain joins TRBV28 to TRBJ1-2; possibly TRBD1 for D (6 bases). CDR1 and CDR2 from the germline V gene are MDHEN and SYDVKM. The CDR3 is made up of 17 amino acids. V was trimmed by 4 bases and J by 1 base, leaving 19 bases between them. The CDR3 here is CASSSAGGGAVNYGYTF. The CDR3 DNA reads TGTGCCAGCAGTTCGGCCGGTGGGGGCGCCGTTAACTATGGCTACACCTTC.

This clone has a handful of counts. The chain carries TRBV4-1 and TRBJ2-2; D is perhaps TRBD1 (7 bases). The germline CDR1 and CDR2 sequences are MGHRA and YSYEKL. The germline V and J ends were trimmed by 4 bases and 3 bases, with 18 bases remaining between them. The CDR3 runs 17 residues. The CDR3: CASSLEARGADTGELFF. CDR3 in DNA: TGCGCCAGCAGCCTAGAAGCCAGGGGGGCGGACACCGGGGAGCTGTTTTTT.

V and J are TRBV5-1 and TRBJ2-7; 12 nucleotides align to TRBD1. The CDR3 is made up of 15 amino acids. Trimming at V came to 2 bases and at J to 6 bases, leaving 6 bases not matched to a gene. Germline-derived CDR1 and CDR2 are SGHRS and YFSETQ. The CDR3 DNA reads TGCGCCAGCAGCTTTACCGGGGACAGGGGGCGCGAGCAGTACTTC. Protein product: CASSFTGDRGREQYF.

The V call is TRBV2, the J call TRBJ2-2, with D tentatively TRBD2 (5 bases). The CDR3 spans 14 residues. CDR1 and CDR2 (germline): SNHLY, FYNNEI. Trimming left V 8 bases short and J 7 bases short, with 17 bases between. CDR3: CASDAVGMGGELFF. The CDR3 DNA reads as TGTGCCAGCGACGCAGTCGGGATGGGCGGGGAGCTGTTTTTT.

The chain is built from TRBV6-5 and TRBJ2-7; 7 nucleotides match TRBD1. CDR1 is MNHEY and CDR2 is SVGAGI in the germline V gene. The CDR3 covers 16 residues. Trimming cost V 0 bases and J 2 bases; bases outside gene matches: 7. The CDR3 reads CASSYSATGLTYEQYF. For the CDR3, the DNA is TGTGCCAGCAGTTACTCGGCGACAGGGCTCACCTACGAGCAGTACTTC.

CDR3 coding DNA: TGTGCCAGCAGTGACCAACTAGCGGGAGAGATAGACTCCTACGAGCAGTACTTC. It encodes CASSDQLAGEIDSYEQYF. This chain links TRBV6-4 with TRBJ2-7; 11 bases align to TRBD2. Germline V gene lookup returns CDR1 MRHNA and CDR2 SNTAGT. The CDR3 spans 18 residues. Germline trimming cut 2 bases from V and 0 bases from J; bases unmatched to any gene: 9.

The rearrangement links TRBV7-9 to TRBJ1-5; D possibly corresponds to TRBD1 (5 bases). The CDR3 sequence is 14 residues long. Germline V gene data show CDR1 as SEHNR and CDR2 as FQNEAQ (reference sequence). Trimming left V 2 bases short and J 3 bases short, with 8 bases between. Written as DNA, the CDR3 is TGTGCCAGCAGCTTACAGGGCAACAATCAGCCCCAGCATTTT. It is translated as CASSLQGNNQPQHF.

The gene calls are TRBV18 and TRBJ2-7, with 7 bases that match TRBD1. The CDR3 totals 14 residues. V shed 1 base, J shed 6 bases, and the junction held 6 bases outside the gene matches. Germline V gives CDR1 KGHSH, CDR2 LQKENI. The CDR3 nucleotides are TGTGCCAGCTCACCACAGGGACAGATTCGCGAGCAGTACTTC. It encodes CASSPQGQIREQYF. The whole variable domain, filled in from reference TRBV18 and TRBJ2-7, reads NAGVMQNPRHLVRRRGQEARLRCSPMKGHSHVYWYRQLPEEGLKFMVYLQKENIIDESGMPKERFSAEFPKEGPSILRIQQVVRGDSAAYFCASSPQGQIREQYFGPGTRLTVT.

A few counts support this clone. This chain uses TRBV5-4 with TRBJ1-2; weak D call: TRBD1 (5 bases). The germline CDR1 and CDR2 sequences are SGHNT and YYREEE (reference sequence). V lost 2 bases, J lost 1 base, and 9 bases lay in between. The CDR3 runs to 14 residues. CDR3 in DNA: TGTGCCAGCAGCTTCAGTCAGGGTAACTATGGCTACACCTTC. Amino acids: CASSFSQGNYGYTF.

V and J are TRBV28 and TRBJ2-3; 8 nucleotides align to TRBD2. Looked up from germline, CDR1 is MDHEN and CDR2 is SYDVKM. The CDR3 loop spans 15 amino acids. V was clipped by 10 bases and J by 0 bases; unmatched bases: 9. This chain's CDR3 is CATNPPSGSTDTQYF. The CDR3, as DNA: TGTGCCACCAACCCTCCTAGCGGGAGCACAGATACGCAGTATTTT.

The CDR3 sequence is CASTPGQLKETQYF. The CDR3 DNA reads TGTGCCAGCACCCCCGGACAGCTGAAAGAGACCCAGTACTTC. The chain recombines TRBV28 with TRBJ2-5; D may be TRBD1 (6 bases). The CDR3 is 14 residues long. Germline assignment: CDR1 MDHEN and CDR2 SYDVKM. V was clipped by 7 bases and J by 3 bases, with 15 bases between them.

This clone came up a few times. V gene TRBV19 combines with J gene TRBJ2-7; D is possibly TRBD2 (6 bases). Trimming left V 3 bases short and J 1 base short, with 10 bases between. Germline values: CDR1 LNHDA, CDR2 SQIVND (reference sequence). The CDR3 consists of 14 residues. The CDR3 here is CASSMGGKSYEQYF. The CDR3 nucleotides are TGTGCCAGTAGTATGGGCGGGAAGTCCTACGAGCAGTACTTC.

The J gene is TRBJ2-5, the V gene TRBV2; D not certain. V shed 3 bases and J shed 4 bases, with 12 bases lying between them. CDR3 length: 14 amino acids. CDR1 SNHLY and CDR2 FYNNEI come from the germline V gene. The CDR3 region has the DNA TGTGCCAGCAGTGAGGTGAACACGCCAGAGACCCAGTACTTC. It yields the protein CASSEVNTPETQYF.

This clone has just a few counts. The chain combines TRBV7-3 with TRBJ2-6; 9 nucleotides align to TRBD1. Trimming removed 0 bases from V and 0 bases from J; junction bases left unmatched: 0. CDR1 is SGHTA and CDR2 is FQGTGA in the germline V gene. The CDR3 has 17 amino acids. The CDR3: CASSLTGQGSGANVLTF. DNA for the CDR3: TGTGCCAGCAGCTTAACGGGACAGGGCTCTGGGGCCAACGTCCTGACTTTC.

This clone was detected ten times or more. This sequence joins TRBV25-1 and TRBJ2-6; 7 bases align to TRBD2. CDR1 and CDR2 (germline): MGHDK, SYGVNS. This CDR3 region has 16 residues. J gave up 4 bases and V 8 bases, and 11 bases lay outside the gene matches. The CDR3 reads CASVVAGVDGANVLTF. The CDR3 DNA reads as TGTGCCAGCGTAGTGGCGGGAGTTGACGGGGCCAACGTCCTGACTTTC.

V is TRBV27 and J is TRBJ1-5, with a weak D call TRBD1 (5 bases). CDR1 MNHEY and CDR2 SMNVEV come from the germline V gene (reference sequence). V was pared by 6 bases and J by 3 bases, with 12 bases between. The CDR3 has 14 residues. The CDR3 coding sequence is TGTGCCAGCAGACTACGGGGGAACAATCAGCCCCAGCATTTT. It translates to CASRLRGNNQPQHF.

The J gene is TRBJ2-2, the V gene TRBV30; a weak D match, TRBD2 (5 bases). CDR1 GTSNPN and CDR2 SVGIG come from the germline V gene (reference sequence). The V and J ends lost 2 bases and 5 bases respectively, with 12 bases between them. The CDR3 runs 14 residues. The CDR3 sequence: CAWSRGGVTGELFF. The DNA of the CDR3 is TGTGCCTGGAGTCGGGGTGGCGTAACCGGGGAGCTGTTTTTT.

The genes are TRBV2 and TRBJ2-3; 8 nucleotides line up with TRBD1. V lost 6 bases, J lost 4 bases, and 9 bases stayed unmatched. Germline V gene sequence: CDR1 SNHLY, CDR2 FYNNEI. The CDR3 is made up of 15 amino acids. CDR3 sequence: CASRLDRARPDTQYF. The CDR3 coding sequence is TGTGCCAGCAGACTGGACAGGGCTAGGCCAGATACGCAGTATTTT.

The V gene is TRBV7-2, the J gene TRBJ2-7, with 7 bases fitting TRBD2. With 7 bases clipped from V and 0 bases from J, the junction kept 6 bases outside the gene matches. There are 14 residues in the CDR3. In germline, CDR1 is SGHTA, CDR2 FQGNSA. CDR3 loop: CASKGGSLSYEQYF. The CDR3 bases are TGTGCCAGCAAGGGCGGGAGCCTCTCCTACGAGCAGTACTTC. The full variable domain, with the rest looked up from reference TRBV7-2 and TRBJ2-7, is GAGVSQSPSNKVTEKGKDVELRCDPISGHTALYWYRQSLGQGLEFLIYFQGNSAPDKSGLPSDRFSAERTGGSVSTLTIQRTQQEDSAVYLCASKGGSLSYEQYFGPGTRLTVT.

The chain links TRBV6-1 to TRBJ2-7, with D possibly matching TRBD1 (6 bases). The germline gives CDR1 MNHNS, CDR2 SASEGT. The length of the CDR3 is 15 residues. Trimming left V 4 bases short and J 1 base short, with 14 bases between. CDR3 DNA: TGTGCCAGCAGTGGTCGGGACAAGAGATCCTACGAGCAGTACTTC. It codes for CASSGRDKRSYEQYF.

The chain couples TRBV5-1 to TRBJ2-1, with D possibly matching TRBD2 (6 bases). CDR1 and CDR2 from the germline V gene are SGHRS and YFSETQ. V was shortened by 7 bases and J by 7 bases, with 18 bases between the two germline ends. This CDR3 spans 14 amino acids. CDR3 sequence (DNA): TGCGCCAGCGGGAACGGGACTTTTAAGAATGAGCAGTTCTTC. Its translation is CASGNGTFKNEQFF.